The entry below gives a single TCR beta chain sequence along with its context. The antigen this receptor binds is unknown. The input lacks base qualities; no much larger clone sits a single base away. One collaborating source in Seattle enrolled patients during active infection and followed them longitudinally through the course of disease. Collaborating institutions collected whole blood in K2EDTA tubes following their own protocols. For TCRbeta analysis, collaborators shipped samples in one of three forms: frozen whole blood, isolated PBMCs, or DNA extracted from either of those sample types. The source of the sample is a study of blood T cell repertoires in COVID-19 (TCRdb year 2020). About the investigation overall: Collaborator samples came from the United States, Italy and Spain and covered acute and convalescent phases of COVID-19. Deeply sampled blood TCRbeta repertoires from subjects exposed to, actively infected with, or recovered from COVID-19 were included in the dataset. The sample metadata nearly always contained a de-identified subject ID, COVID-19 status, age in years and sex. Samples came from the ongoing ImmuneRACE study (first 160 participants) plus 1,254 subjects from 6 global collaborators. The prospective study material was composed of cDNA or gDNA derived from T cells, B-cell-depleted T cells, or PBMCs. The repertoires were released in a freely available public database meant as a resource for research on the immune response to SARS-CoV-2. Where available, HLA class I and class II types were taken from metadata supplied by the sample provider and were not determined by assay-based typing. Beyond this particular receptor, the publication reports: The amount of clinical and demographic metadata varied by source and participant and was provided uncurated.

CDR1 is given as SGDLS and CDR2 as YYNGEE, both from the germline V gene. V gives up 3 bases and J gives up 2 bases, and the segment between their germline ends measures 17 bases. Counted from cysteine to phenylalanine, this CDR3 has 17 amino acids. Solely the CDR3 DNA is kept, with 51 bases framed from the first base. TCRbeta CDR3 regions were amplified from genomic DNA by means of the immunoSEQ Assay, a bias-controlled multiplex PCR. Turning to the authors' computational methods: The number of nucleated cells in each sample was estimated by amplification of reference gene primers within the assay. Sequence reads were collapsed and filtered to measure the absolute abundance of every unique TCRbeta CDR3 rearrangement. For each sample, productive Simpson clonality was calculated as the square root of Simpson's diversity index across productive rearrangements. In its TCRdb copy, this immuneACCESS table keeps in-frame sequences only and misses some clones. Where compared with another copy, unresolved V genes explain less than half of these, and the others have no known cause. V and J calls plus clone size are reproduced from that table; the DNA served to infer D and trimming. The sample profile shows 310,000 or so clones; 87% of them were found once. Roughly a tenth of the sample comes from the top ten.

The V and J segments used are TRBV9 and TRBJ2-2, with an unclear D gene assignment. The source material was peripheral blood. The clonotype originates from a man aged 30 to 45 with COVID-19, enrolled during active disease. Read as DNA, the sequence is TGTGCCAGCAGCGCGACTGATCACTTAGATAACACCGGGGAGCTGTTTTTT. Its translation is CASSATDHLDNTGELFF.